Given below is one TCR beta chain in context. Its antigen is undetermined. This specimen belongs to a study of STAT5B mutations in CD4+ large granular lymphocyte leukemia. Study observations and caveats: CD4-sorted patient repertoires seemed more clonal than healthy CD4+ repertoires.

V lost 5 bases, J lost 6 bases, and 7 bases stayed unmatched. The germline CDR1 and CDR2 sequences are LNHDA and SQIVND (reference sequence). CDR3 length equals 14 residues. Original data processing: The detection floor for productive clonotype frequency was 2.59 x 10-5. Assay used: immunoSEQ multiplex PCR; TCRdb lists only in-frame clones, some missing. The DNA gave D and trimming, while V, J and clone size come from that table. The sample consists of around 30,000 clones, around 81% of them appearing once. The source of this sequence is a human donor in good health. This sequence joins TRBV19 and TRBJ1-1, with 9 bases identical to TRBD1. Sample: CD4+ T cells from blood buffy coats. CDR3 bases: TGTGCCAGTAGTGCCGGGACAGGGAGCCCTGAAGCTTTCTTT. Translating it yields CASSAGTGSPEAFF.